Below are 23 T cell receptor beta chains sequenced from a single sample in a study of T cells expressing NK-cell markers. TCRdb re-called the 5' RACE reads and shows each CDR3 protein once, DNA omitted. This table holds approximately 150,000 distinct CDR3 sequences. What was sequenced was blood T cells: a sorted CD56 or NKG2C T cell subset, CD4+ or CD8+ T cells, or bulk PBMC T cells (not recorded which). These receptors were taken from a woman aged 18-70 years in good health.

J is TRBJ1-1 and V is TRBV20-1; TCRdb's D call of TRBD1 is untestable without DNA. Germline-derived CDR1 and CDR2 are DFQATT and SNEGSKA (reference sequence). This CDR3 comprises 13 residues. CDR3 protein: CSASRNDREEAFF.

V and J are TRBV29-1 and TRBJ2-7. This CDR3 is 11 amino acids long. Looked up from germline, CDR1 is SQVTM and CDR2 is ANQGSEA. The CDR3 loop is CSVWDSYEQYF.

The chain employs TRBV18 and TRBJ2-2; TCRdb names TRBD2, which stays unverified in the absence of DNA. Germline CDR1 is KGHSH and CDR2 is LQKENI. The CDR3 is 16 amino acids. The CDR3: CASSPGIAGNTGELFF. The full variable domain, in which reference TRBV18 and TRBJ2-2 provide the parts outside the CDR3, is NAGVMQNPRHLVRRRGQEARLRCSPMKGHSHVYWYRQLPEEGLKFMVYLQKENIIDESGMPKERFSAEFPKEGPSILRIQQVVRGDSAAYFCASSPGIAGNTGELFFGEGSRLTVL.

The genes are TRBV2 and TRBJ1-1; TCRdb lists TRBD1, though no DNA is available to test this call. From germline, CDR1 is SNHLY and CDR2 FYNNEI. The CDR3 is made up of 15 amino acids. CDR3 residues: CASRPPGGLNTEAFF.

V gene TRBV9 combines with J gene TRBJ2-1; TCRdb designates TRBD1, a call that cannot be tested without DNA. The V gene's germline CDR1 is SGDLS and CDR2 YYNGEE. CDR3 length: 20 amino acids. The chain's CDR3 is CASSVGRGGIGASSYNEQFF. The full variable domain, its missing parts supplied by reference TRBV9 and TRBJ2-1, is DSGVTQTPKHLITATGQRVTLRCSPRSGDLSVYWYQQSLDQGLQFLIQYYNGEERAKGNILERFSAQQFPDLHSELNLSSLELGDSALYFCASSVGRGGIGASSYNEQFFGPGTRLTVL.

This chain uses TRBV4-2 with TRBJ2-2; absent DNA, TCRdb's TRBD2 call cannot be checked. This CDR3 region has 20 residues. CDR1 is LGHNA, CDR2 YNFKEQ, per germline. CDR3 amino acids: CASSPLGLAGEGSATGELFF.

The rearrangement links TRBV3-1 to TRBJ2-3; TCRdb's D call, TRBD2, is unchecked because there is no DNA. Per germline, CDR1 LGHDT and CDR2 YNNKEL (reference sequence). CDR3 length: 17 amino acids. This CDR3 reads CASSPTSTTRGTDTQYF.

This sequence joins TRBV27 and TRBJ2-1. This CDR3 has 16 amino acids. Germline V gene lookup returns CDR1 MNHEY and CDR2 SMNVEV (reference sequence). CDR3 residues: CASTLGVGGPRNEQFF.

J is TRBJ1-4 and V is TRBV12-3 or TRBV12-4; TCRdb returns TRBD1, unconfirmable since there is no DNA. CDR3 length: 12 residues. The CDR3 loop is CASSLSGGKLFF.

The V gene is TRBV19, the J gene TRBJ2-6; checking the TCRdb D call of TRBD2 is not possible without DNA. The CDR3 runs to 17 residues. Germline V gene sequence: CDR1 LNHDA, CDR2 SQIVND (reference sequence). The CDR3 sequence is CASKRVAGTSGANVLTF.

The chain employs TRBV5-1 and TRBJ2-3; there is no DNA to check the TCRdb D call of TRBD2. CDR1 SGHRS and CDR2 YFSETQ come from the germline V gene. This CDR3 is 16 amino acids long. The CDR3 spells CASSLGSIAGADTQYF.

The chain is built from TRBV5-1 and TRBJ2-5; TCRdb's D call of TRBD1 is untestable without DNA. Germline CDR1 SGHRS, CDR2 YFSETQ. This CDR3 region has 15 residues. CDR3 sequence: CASSFQPGPQETQYF. Based on the CDR3 plus reference TRBV5-1 and TRBJ2-5, the full variable domain is KAGVTQTPRYLIKTRGQQVTLSCSPISGHRSVSWYQQTPGQGLQFLFEYFSETQRNKGNFPGRFSGRQFSNSRSEMNVSTLELGDSALYLCASSFQPGPQETQYFGPGTRLLVL.

This chain joins TRBV15 and TRBJ2-3. The CDR3 has 16 amino acids. CDR1 and CDR2 from the germline V gene are LNHNV and YYDKDF (reference sequence). This CDR3 is CATSRDERKHTDTQYF.

The chain carries TRBV4-2 and TRBJ2-5. This CDR3 is built from 12 residues. From germline, CDR1 is LGHNA and CDR2 YNFKEQ. The CDR3 spells CASSQDFETQYF.

This sequence joins TRBV7-9 and TRBJ2-1; the TCRdb call, TRBD2, lacks DNA for checking. The germline CDR1 and CDR2 sequences are SEHNR and FQNEAQ (reference sequence). CDR3 length: 15 amino acids. CDR3 sequence reads: CASSYTGTRVYEQFF.

The chain carries TRBV6-1 and TRBJ1-1; checking the TCRdb D call of TRBD1 is not possible without DNA. The length of the CDR3 is 13 residues. Germline CDR1 is MNHNS and CDR2 is SASEGT. This chain's CDR3 is CASNDRVLTEAFF.

The chain combines TRBV11-3 with TRBJ2-1. CDR3 length: 13 residues. Germline V gene data show CDR1 as SGHNT and CDR2 as YENEEA. CDR3 sequence reads: CASSLDTVNEQFF.

V is TRBV5-6 and J is TRBJ1-3. This CDR3 is built from 14 residues. Germline V gene sequence: CDR1 SGHDT, CDR2 YYEEEE. CDR3 amino acids: CASSLRGTGNTIYF.

The V call is TRBV20-1, the J call TRBJ1-4; no DNA is available, so the TRBD1 call from TCRdb remains unchecked. Germline values: CDR1 DFQATT, CDR2 SNEGSKA (reference sequence). The CDR3 has 13 amino acids. CDR3 protein: CSARLTGEEKLFF.

V gene TRBV7-9 combines with J gene TRBJ2-2; as DNA is missing, the TRBD1 call by TCRdb cannot be tested. The germline CDR1 and CDR2 sequences are SEHNR and FQNEAQ (reference sequence). This CDR3 has 15 amino acids. CDR3 sequence reads: CASSFRQGNTGELFF.

The CDR3: CASSRSGREVDTQYF. The genes are TRBV5-5 and TRBJ2-3; the D call from TCRdb, TRBD2, cannot be confirmed without DNA. This CDR3 region has 15 residues. Germline CDR1 and CDR2: SGHKS and YYEKEE (reference sequence).

The J gene is TRBJ1-4, the V gene TRBV12-3 or TRBV12-4; no DNA is available, so the TRBD1 call from TCRdb remains unchecked. The CDR3 spans 15 residues. This CDR3 reads CASSYPVSGSEKLFF.

V gene TRBV7-3 combines with J gene TRBJ2-1; the TCRdb call, TRBD1, lacks DNA for checking. CDR1 is SGHTA and CDR2 is FQGTGA in the germline V gene. The CDR3 totals 13 residues. The CDR3 spells CASSLGADNEQFF.